These 4 T cell receptor beta chains came from one sample sequenced in a study of cytotoxic CD8 clonotypes in ibrutinib-treated CLL. TCRdb's copy holds only in-frame clones and misses some; the assay was immunoSEQ multiplex PCR. This sample has approximately 92,000 clones, with approximately 80% found just once. The specimen comprised PBMCs, sampled after 24 months of ibrutinib treatment. The receptors here all came from a human donor with chronic lymphocytic leukemia.

This clone was detected a few times. CDR3 amino acids: CASSEAGQPQHF. In DNA, the CDR3 is TGTGCCAGCAGTGAAGCAGGCCAGCCCCAGCATTTT. The chain links TRBV6-1 to TRBJ1-5; no definite D call. Trimming stripped 0 bases from V and 7 bases from J, with 4 bases between. Germline V CDR1 and CDR2: MNHNS, SASEGT. This CDR3 contains 12 residues.

The J gene is TRBJ2-7, the V gene TRBV28, with 7 bases lining up with TRBD2. This CDR3 region has 16 residues. V was clipped by 6 bases and J by 0 bases; unmatched bases: 11. Germline V lookup: CDR1 MDHEN, CDR2 SYDVKM. The CDR3 sequence: CASRTGGRADSYEQYF. The CDR3 DNA reads TGTGCCAGCAGGACCGGGGGGAGGGCCGACTCCTACGAGCAGTACTTC. Full variable domain (missing parts from reference TRBV28 and TRBJ2-7): DVKVTQSSRYLVKRTGEKVFLECVQDMDHENMFWYRQDPGLGLRLIYFSYDVKMKEKGDIPEGYSVSREKKERFSLILESASTNQTSMYLCASRTGGRADSYEQYFGPGTRLTVT.

V gene TRBV18 combines with J gene TRBJ1-4; tentatively, D is TRBD1 (5 bases). The CDR3 length is 14 residues. From germline, CDR1 is KGHSH and CDR2 LQKENI. V lost 6 bases to trimming and J lost 6 bases, with 14 bases between them. The CDR3, as DNA: TGTGCCAGCTCCTCCGGGACCGGGGATGAAAAACTGTTTTTT. Protein product: CASSSGTGDEKLFF.

This clone came up a few times. V and J are TRBV7-9 and TRBJ2-3, with no clear D. The germline V and J ends were trimmed by 0 bases and 3 bases, with 7 bases remaining between them. CDR1 is SEHNR, CDR2 FQNEAQ, per germline (reference sequence). This CDR3 contains 14 residues. In DNA form, the CDR3 reads TGTGCCAGCAGCTTAGCTACTGGAACAGATACGCAGTATTTT. As protein: CASSLATGTDTQYF.